This T cell receptor (beta chain) is drawn from a study of T cell responses to AZD1222 COVID-19 vaccine. The study, taken as a whole, reports: The sample set comprised mostly white British donors with more females, and clonal diversity was possibly underestimated.

This clone has a handful of counts. The antigen is not known. CDR3 length: 17 amino acids. The V gene end was trimmed by 0 bases and the J gene end by 4 bases; junction bases not matched to a gene: 9. From germline, CDR1 is LGHNA and CDR2 YSLEER. Libraries were prepared by immunoSEQ multiplex PCR; TCRdb keeps only in-frame clonotypes and omits some of them. Of about 120,000 clones in the sample, roughly 82% were seen once. The sequence derives from an adult who received the AZD1222 COVID-19 vaccine. The V and J genes are TRBV4-3 and TRBJ1-2; 9 bases line up with TRBD1. The source material was peripheral blood, sampled 28 days after the second AZD1222 dose. CDR3 residues: CASSQDGGTGFGYGYTF. In DNA, the CDR3 is TGCGCCAGCAGCCAAGATGGTGGGACAGGGTTTGGCTATGGCTACACCTTC.